The 14 T cell receptor beta chains below come from one sample, sequenced in a study of blood T cells in healthy people across ages. Combining a sample-barcoded 5' primer with a J-beta primer mix, a second PCR ran for roughly 6 to 12 cycles. TCRdb reprocessed the 5' RACE reads via MiXCR and lists one record per CDR3 protein. Altogether some 930,000 distinct CDR3 sequences are present, around 29% being singletons, with the ten largest covering roughly 10%. This sample also belongs to another study, concerning T cells of mothers and their children.

The sample taken for sequencing was blood. Receptors were obtained from a woman in her 40s in good health.

This clonotype was seen only a few times. The genes are TRBV7-9 and TRBJ2-5, with unresolved D. The CDR3 extends over 16 amino acids. V was trimmed by 2 bases and J by 3 bases, leaving 16 bases between them. The germline V gene encodes CDR1 SEHNR and CDR2 FQNEAQ (reference sequence). The CDR3 is CASSLISFGQKETQYF. The DNA of the CDR3 is TGTGCCAGCAGCTTAATTAGTTTCGGTCAAAAAGAGACCCAGTACTTC.

This clonotype was observed a handful of times. V is TRBV7-8 and J is TRBJ2-7, with D possibly matching TRBD1 (6 bases). Germline lookup yields CDR1 SGHVS and CDR2 FQNEAQ. The CDR3 length is 15 residues. Trimming took off 6 bases at V and 6 bases at J, with 21 bases between the two ends. The CDR3 is CASSWAGVSPVEQYF. CDR3 in DNA: TGTGCCAGCAGTTGGGCAGGGGTTTCTCCTGTCGAGCAGTACTTC.

This clonotype has at least ten counts. The chain recombines TRBV29-1 with TRBJ2-7; a possible D gene is TRBD1 (5 bases). The CDR3 covers 14 residues. The V gene's germline CDR1 is SQVTM and CDR2 ANQGSEA. Trimming removed 1 base from V and 2 bases from J, with 12 bases in between. The CDR3: CSVEGGRQTYEQYF. For the CDR3, the DNA is TGCAGCGTTGAAGGGGGCAGACAAACCTACGAGCAGTACTTC.

The genes are TRBV5-1 and TRBJ2-5; D may be TRBD1 (6 bases). The V gene's germline CDR1 is SGHRS and CDR2 YFSETQ. Trimming removed 0 bases at V and 0 bases at J, with 12 bases between. CDR3 length: 16 amino acids. The CDR3, as DNA: TGCGCCAGCAGCTTGGCTCTGACAGGAGACCAAGAGACCCAGTACTTC. It translates to CASSLALTGDQETQYF.

This clonotype has at least ten counts. This chain connects TRBV24-1 to TRBJ2-1, with TRBD1 matching over 8 bases. CDR1 and CDR2 from the germline V gene are KGHDR and SFDVKD. Unmatched junction bases numbered 4, after V lost 1 base and J lost 3 bases. The length of the CDR3 is 16 residues. CDR3 sequence reads: CATSDLQGGSYNEQFF. Here the CDR3 DNA reads TGTGCCACCAGTGATTTACAGGGGGGCAGCTACAATGAGCAGTTCTTC.

A word on this clonotype: A much larger clonotype is one base distant, so this may be a read error. The CDR3 DNA is TGCAGTGCTAGAGATACGGCAGGGGCACGGATTGGGAGTGAGCAGTTCTTC. This gives the protein CSARDTAGARIGSEQFF. The V and J genes are TRBV20-1 and TRBJ2-1; possibly TRBD1 for D (6 bases). The germline V and J ends were trimmed by 0 bases and 9 bases, with 24 bases remaining between them. In germline, CDR1 is DFQATT, CDR2 SNEGSKA (reference sequence). There are 17 residues in the CDR3.

There are a few counts of this clonotype. This chain connects TRBV4-1 to TRBJ2-3; D is undetermined. The CDR3 covers 13 residues. V lost 3 bases and J lost 1, with 5 bases in between. The germline V gene has CDR1 MGHRA and CDR2 YSYEKL. The CDR3 coding sequence is TGCGCCAGCAGCCATTCCGGCACAGATACGCAGTATTTT. This sequence encodes CASSHSGTDTQYF.

The chain combines TRBV20-1 with TRBJ2-1, with TRBD2 identical over 10 bases. The germline V gene has CDR1 DFQATT and CDR2 SNEGSKA (reference sequence). This CDR3 has 16 amino acids. V dropped 4 bases and J dropped 2; count of bases not matched to a gene: 8. The CDR3 spells CSAILIAGGTYNEQFF. The CDR3 DNA is TGCAGTGCTATCTTGATAGCGGGGGGAACCTACAATGAGCAGTTCTTC.

The J gene is TRBJ2-7, the V gene TRBV18, with D perhaps TRBD1 (6 bases). Germline CDR1 and CDR2: KGHSH and LQKENI. The CDR3 contains 14 residues. Trimming removed 4 bases at V and 2 bases at J, with 12 bases between. The CDR3 region is CASSQQGPPYEQYF. As DNA, the CDR3 is TGTGCCAGCTCACAACAGGGACCCCCCTACGAGCAGTACTTC. The variable domain in full, with the rest retrieved from reference TRBV18 and TRBJ2-7, is NAGVMQNPRHLVRRRGQEARLRCSPMKGHSHVYWYRQLPEEGLKFMVYLQKENIIDESGMPKERFSAEFPKEGPSILRIQQVVRGDSAAYFCASSQQGPPYEQYFGPGTRLTVT.

The chain recombines TRBV4-2 with TRBJ1-6; D call uncertain. Germline V gives CDR1 LGHNA, CDR2 YNFKEQ. This CDR3 has 15 amino acids. Trimming cost V 0 bases and J 9 bases, with 12 bases left between them. CDR3 coding DNA: TGTGCCAGCAGCCAAGAGCCCAGAGGAAGTTCACCCCTCCACTTT. Translating it yields CASSQEPRGSSPLHF.

V usage is TRBV7-2 and J usage is TRBJ2-7; the D gene could be TRBD1 or TRBD2 (5 bases each). The CDR3 sequence is 16 residues long. CDR1 SGHTA and CDR2 FQGNSA come from the germline V gene. Trimming left V 5 bases short and J 1 base short, with 18 bases between. This CDR3 reads CASSHGVGPGSYEQYF. The CDR3 DNA sequence: TGTGCCAGCAGCCATGGGGTGGGGCCGGGGTCCTACGAGCAGTACTTC.

This clonotype has only a few counts. The chain carries TRBV7-8 and TRBJ2-6; 7 bases align to TRBD1. Germline V gene data show CDR1 as SGHVS and CDR2 as FQNEAQ. V lost 2 bases, J lost 1 base, and 8 bases stayed unmatched. CDR3 length equals 18 residues. In DNA form, the CDR3 reads TGTGCCAGCAGCTTATTCGACAGGGTATCATCTGGGGCCAACGTCCTGACTTTC. Translation: CASSLFDRVSSGANVLTF.

This clonotype was seen a handful of times. The CDR3, as DNA: TGCGCCAGCAGCCAACCTATCAGGAGGGGAGCTAACTATGGCTACACCTTC. It translates to CASSQPIRRGANYGYTF. The chain combines TRBV4-1 with TRBJ1-2; D is possibly TRBD1 (5 bases). The CDR3 runs to 17 residues. Trimming took off 2 bases at V and 0 bases at J, with 16 bases between the two ends. Germline assignment: CDR1 MGHRA and CDR2 YSYEKL.

Only a few counts were recorded for this clonotype. This chain connects TRBV24-1 to TRBJ2-1; TRBD2 matches at 7 bases. Unmatched junction bases numbered 13, after V lost 2 bases and J lost 4 bases. From germline, CDR1 is KGHDR and CDR2 SFDVKD. This CDR3 contains 18 residues. CDR3 sequence: CATSDWAGKGRGYNEQFF. CDR3 DNA sequence: TGTGCCACCAGTGATTGGGCAGGGAAGGGGCGGGGGTACAATGAGCAGTTCTTC.